This T cell receptor (beta chain) stems from a study of shared clonotypes between healthy human individuals. Note on this clone: Its antigen is unknown.

Per the original methods: Quality scores were absent from the junction-only immunoSEQ sequences, so filtering differed. Sequenced by immunoSEQ multiplex PCR; TCRdb stores in-frame clones only, minus some. From that table come the V and J calls and clone size; the DNA was used to work out D and trimming. This sample yields about 480,000 clones, of which roughly 79% are seen a single time; around 13% belongs to the top ten. Caucasian adults living in Nashville, Tennessee, provided all samples. Study-wide findings and caveats: Measured sharing among donors was expected to vary with sequencing depth.

This CDR3 region has 18 residues. Unmatched junction bases numbered 7, after V lost 0 bases and J lost 3 bases. CDR1 is SGDLS and CDR2 is YYNGEE in the germline V gene. What was sequenced was PBMCs. This sequence was found in a woman aged 40 to 50 in good health. Some clones in this sample may be carry-over from other donors' samples. V and J are TRBV9 and TRBJ2-2; 11 bases are shared with TRBD2. The CDR3 DNA sequence: TGTGCCAGCAGCGTAGATCCCCTAGCGGGAGGTCACACCGGGGAGCTGTTTTTT. As protein: CASSVDPLAGGHTGELFF. Variable domain in full (rest from reference TRBV9 and TRBJ2-2): DSGVTQTPKHLITATGQRVTLRCSPRSGDLSVYWYQQSLDQGLQFLIQYYNGEERAKGNILERFSAQQFPDLHSELNLSSLELGDSALYFCASSVDPLAGGHTGELFFGEGSRLTVL.